This TCR beta chain originates from a study of blood T cells in healthy people across ages. Study context: When template switching was applied, about one barcoded beta molecule was captured per two T cells. Overall study results and limits: The recorded TCR beta diversity per million T cells decreased in a roughly linear manner with age.

The V end lost 7 bases, the J end lost 0 bases, and 13 bases lay between the germline ends. This CDR3 is 14 amino acids long. Germline V lookup: CDR1 SGHAT, CDR2 FQNNGV. Turning to this clonotype: What it binds is not known.

The donors, all healthy, were Caucasians living in Russia, aged about 6 to 90. A sample-barcoded 5' primer and a J-beta primer mix were used in a second PCR of roughly 7 to 11 cycles. TCRdb re-called the 5' RACE reads with MiXCR, one entry per CDR3 protein. The sample lists approximately 810,000 distinct CDR3 sequences, approximately 35% occurring once. The receptor was isolated from a man aged 18 to 29 in good health. Sequencing was carried out using blood. This chain connects TRBV11-2 to TRBJ2-7; D ambiguous. The DNA for the CDR3 is TGTGCCAGCAACCAACAGCTTTACTCCTACGAGCAGTACTTC. Translated, it gives CASNQQLYSYEQYF.